Shown below are 18 T cell receptor beta chains from a single sample sequenced in a study of Graves' ophthalmopathy and Graves' hyperthyroidism (dated by TCRdb to between 2017 and 2018). The instrument given in TCRdb is Illumina HiSeq 2000. For repertoire sequencing, the TCR beta CDR3 regions were amplified from RNA transcripts. The first round of RT-PCR was done with HTBI primers and the Qiagen OneStep RT-PCR kit, and was followed by a second round of multiplex PCR, then size selection and purification. The raw public reads went through TCRdb reprocessing: fastp at Q25, MiXCR clone calling, in-frame beta chains kept. Rows merge per CDR3 protein into single entries with the most common DNA and genes. In this sample the table shows 450,000 or so distinct CDR3 sequences, under 15% of which occur a single time. The ten largest clones capture approximately 9.8% of the sample. The specimen sequenced was blood. These receptors came from a woman aged 25 to 39 with Graves' ophthalmopathy. Donor details come from another sample of the same person, matched by shared clones.

Concerning this clonotype: A much larger clonotype is one base distant, so this may be a read error. The chain carries TRBV20-1 and TRBJ2-2; tentatively, D is TRBD2 (6 bases). Germline CDR1 reads DFQATT; CDR2 reads SNEGSKA (reference sequence). CDR3 length: 16 amino acids. CDR3 residues: CSARRADGEDTGELLF. The CDR3 coding sequence is TGCAGTGCTAGGAGAGCAGATGGGGAGGACACCGGGGAGCTGCTTTTT.

This clonotype was counted at least ten times. The J gene is TRBJ2-5, the V gene TRBV28, with 11 bases aligning to TRBD2. The CDR3 has 13 amino acids. Germline CDR1 and CDR2: MDHEN and SYDVKM. CDR3 region: CGAGTSGGQTQYF. CDR3 in DNA: TGTGGAGCCGGTACTAGCGGGGGTCAGACCCAGTACTTC. Full variable domain (remainder filled in from reference TRBV28 and TRBJ2-5): DVKVTQSSRYLVKRTGEKVFLECVQDMDHENMFWYRQDPGLGLRLIYFSYDVKMKEKGDIPEGYSVSREKKERFSLILESASTNQTSMYLCGAGTSGGQTQYFGPGTRLLVL.

This clonotype was seen many times. The rearrangement links TRBV20-1 to TRBJ1-1; TRBD1 is a possible D gene (6 bases). In germline, CDR1 is DFQATT, CDR2 SNEGSKA (reference sequence). The CDR3 loop spans 14 amino acids. The V and J ends lost 0 bases and 0 bases respectively, with 8 bases between them. The CDR3 bases are TGCAGTGCTAGAGAGGGGGCCGTGAACACTGAAGCTTTCTTT. This gives the protein CSAREGAVNTEAFF.

The genes are TRBV10-2 and TRBJ1-1, with D unclear. The CDR3 length is 14 residues. CDR1 and CDR2 from the germline V gene are WSHSY and SAAADI. Trimming pared 1 base from V and 5 bases from J, leaving 11 bases between. The CDR3 reads CASSELLRATEAFF. Here the CDR3 DNA reads TGCGCCAGCAGTGAGTTACTGAGGGCTACTGAAGCTTTCTTT.

The table lists this clonotype with a few counts. J is TRBJ2-7 and V is TRBV11-2, with D perhaps given as TRBD1 or TRBD2 (5 bases each). CDR1 SGHAT and CDR2 FQNNGV come from the germline V gene. V was cut by 1 base and J by 5 bases, with 15 bases left in between. This CDR3 is built from 15 residues. The DNA of the CDR3 is TGTGCCAGCAGCTTAGGGATGGGGGTGGTCCACGAGCAGTACTTC. Protein product: CASSLGMGVVHEQYF.

The rearrangement uses TRBV29-1 and TRBJ2-2; maybe TRBD1 (5 bases). This CDR3 spans 14 amino acids. Trimming left V 3 bases short and J 2 bases short, with 10 bases between. Germline V gene sequence: CDR1 SQVTM, CDR2 ANQGSEA. The CDR3 nucleotides are TGCAGCGTTGAGCAGGGCCATAACACCGGGGAGCTGTTTTTT. Residues: CSVEQGHNTGELFF.

This clonotype was seen repeatedly, ten times or more. The chain uses TRBV28 and TRBJ1-1, with D possibly being TRBD1 (6 bases). Germline values: CDR1 MDHEN, CDR2 SYDVKM. Trimming cost V 10 bases and J 3 bases, with 15 bases left between them. CDR3 length: 13 amino acids. CDR3 amino acids: CAIRFRGDTEAFF. The CDR3 DNA sequence: TGTGCCATACGGTTTAGGGGGGACACTGAAGCTTTCTTT. Filled out from reference TRBV28 and TRBJ1-1, the complete variable domain reads DVKVTQSSRYLVKRTGEKVFLECVQDMDHENMFWYRQDPGLGLRLIYFSYDVKMKEKGDIPEGYSVSREKKERFSLILESASTNQTSMYLCAIRFRGDTEAFFGQGTRLTVV.

This clonotype was picked up many times. CDR3: CATSRDHTGGQGARGYGYTF. CDR3 sequence (DNA): TGTGCCACCAGCAGAGATCATACGGGGGGCCAGGGGGCGCGGGGCTATGGCTACACCTTC. This chain uses TRBV15 with TRBJ1-2, with TRBD1 identical over 8 bases. The CDR3 spans 20 residues. CDR1 is LNHNV, CDR2 YYDKDF, per germline (reference sequence). The ends lost 0 bases at V and 4 bases at J; junction bases unmatched: 19.

The table lists this clonotype with many counts. V and J are TRBV20-1 and TRBJ1-1; TRBD1 might be the D (5 bases). Germline V CDR1 and CDR2: DFQATT, SNEGSKA (reference sequence). This CDR3 is built from 13 residues. With 0 bases removed from V and 5 bases from J, the gap between germline ends came to 10 bases. CDR3 coding DNA: TGCAGTGCTAGAGAACGGGGCTCGACTGAAGCTTTCTTT. This encodes CSARERGSTEAFF.

In its sample, this clonotype was seen many times. This chain joins TRBV6-2 or TRBV6-3 and TRBJ2-7; 7 bases are shared with TRBD1. Germline lookup yields CDR1 MNHEY and CDR2 SVGEGT. The CDR3 is 14 residues long. J lost 5 bases, V lost 5 bases, and 9 bases had no gene match. The CDR3 spells CASSRLEGANEQYF. Here the CDR3 DNA reads TGTGCCAGCAGTCGCTTAGAGGGGGCAAACGAGCAGTACTTC.

This clonotype was detected many times. The genes are TRBV29-1 and TRBJ1-1; a possible D gene is TRBD1 (5 bases). V dropped 6 bases and J dropped 2 bases, with 16 bases sitting between them. Germline values: CDR1 SQVTM, CDR2 ANQGSEA. The CDR3 has 14 amino acids. As DNA, the CDR3 is TGCAGCGTCCCTCCGCGGGGGGTAAACACTGAAGCTTTCTTT. Translation: CSVPPRGVNTEAFF. The variable domain in full, completed from reference TRBV29-1 and TRBJ1-1, reads SAVISQKPSRDICQRGTSLTIQCQVDSQVTMMFWYRQQPGQSLTLIATANQGSEATYESGFVIDKFPISRPNLTFSTLTVSNMSPEDSSIYLCSVPPRGVNTEAFFGQGTRLTVV.

The chain couples TRBV5-1 to TRBJ2-7; possibly TRBD2 for D (5 bases). The CDR3 is 16 residues long. CDR1 and CDR2 (germline): SGHRS, YFSETQ. V was cut by 0 bases and J by 0 bases, with 13 bases left in between. CDR3: CASSLARAPLSYEQYF. As DNA, the CDR3 is TGCGCCAGCAGCTTGGCGCGGGCGCCCCTCTCCTACGAGCAGTACTTC.

This clonotype was counted ten times or more. This chain connects TRBV28 to TRBJ1-1; the D gene is possibly TRBD1 (6 bases). Germline CDR1 is MDHEN and CDR2 is SYDVKM. The V end was cut by 6 bases, the J end by 3 bases, with 11 bases between. The CDR3 runs to 13 residues. CDR3 region: CASSRGLDTEAFF. The CDR3 region has the DNA TGTGCCAGCAGCAGGGGCCTGGACACTGAAGCTTTCTTT.

At least ten counts were recorded for this clonotype. This rearrangement joins TRBV6-1 to TRBJ1-5, with D possibly TRBD1 on 6 matching bases. Trimming pared 1 base from V and 4 bases from J, leaving 14 bases between. Looked up from germline, CDR1 is MNHNS and CDR2 is SASEGT. The CDR3 contains 16 residues. CDR3 protein: CASSEVQGGLNQPQHF. CDR3 DNA: TGTGCCAGCAGTGAAGTTCAAGGGGGTCTGAATCAGCCCCAGCATTTT.

This clonotype was picked up many times. The rearrangement uses TRBV24-1 and TRBJ1-5; no definite D call. CDR1 and CDR2 (germline): KGHDR, SFDVKD. The CDR3 spans 17 residues. The V end lost 3 bases, the J end lost 0 bases, and 14 bases lay between the germline ends. The CDR3: CATSDTGLGGSNQPQHF. The DNA for the CDR3 is TGTGCCACCAGTGATACGGGTTTGGGCGGTAGCAATCAGCCCCAGCATTTT.

The gene calls are TRBV7-2 and TRBJ2-7; perhaps D is TRBD1 or TRBD2 (6 bases each). The CDR3 is 15 amino acids. Deletions cut 2 bases from V and 3 bases from J, with 14 bases between. CDR1 is SGHTA, CDR2 FQGNSA, per germline. The CDR3 coding sequence is TGTGCCAGCAGCTTAACGGGGGACACCAACTACGAGCAGTACTTC. Its protein is CASSLTGDTNYEQYF.

This clonotype was seen at least ten times. V usage is TRBV19 and J usage is TRBJ1-1; tentative D call: TRBD1 (5 bases). CDR3 length: 12 amino acids. V dropped 5 bases and J dropped 10 bases, with 14 bases sitting between them. Germline V lookup: CDR1 LNHDA, CDR2 SQIVND (reference sequence). DNA of the CDR3: TGTGCCAGTAGTTCTTCAGGGATGCGAGCTTTCTTT. Translation: CASSSSGMRAFF.

This clonotype has ten or more counts. The V and J genes are TRBV2 and TRBJ2-2, with 8 bases fitting TRBD2. This CDR3 has 15 residues. V was pared by 6 bases and J by 5 bases, with 8 bases of the junction left unmatched. Germline V gene lookup returns CDR1 SNHLY and CDR2 FYNNEI. CDR3 nucleotide sequence: TGTGCCAGCAGCGTCGCGTTAGCGGGAACCGGGGAGCTGTTTTTT. Translated: CASSVALAGTGELFF.